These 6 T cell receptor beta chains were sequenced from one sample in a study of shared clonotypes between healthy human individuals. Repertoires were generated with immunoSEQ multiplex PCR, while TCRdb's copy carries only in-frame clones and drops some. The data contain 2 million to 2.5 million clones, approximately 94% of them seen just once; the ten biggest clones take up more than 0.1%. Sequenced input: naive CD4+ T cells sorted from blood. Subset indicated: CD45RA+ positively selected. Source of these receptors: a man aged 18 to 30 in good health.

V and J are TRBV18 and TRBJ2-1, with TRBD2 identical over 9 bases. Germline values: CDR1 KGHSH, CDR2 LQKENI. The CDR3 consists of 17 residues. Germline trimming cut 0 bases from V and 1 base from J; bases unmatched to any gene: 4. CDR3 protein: CASSPPASGASYNEQFF. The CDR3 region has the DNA TGTGCCAGCTCACCACCGGCTAGCGGGGCTTCCTACAATGAGCAGTTCTTC.

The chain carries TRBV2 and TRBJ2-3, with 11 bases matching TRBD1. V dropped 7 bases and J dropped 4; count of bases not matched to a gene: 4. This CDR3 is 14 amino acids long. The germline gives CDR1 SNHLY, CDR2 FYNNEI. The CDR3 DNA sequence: TGTGCCAGCACCGTGGACAGGGGGCCAGATACGCAGTATTTT. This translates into CASTVDRGPDTQYF. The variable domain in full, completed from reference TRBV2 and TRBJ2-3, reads EPEVTQTPSHQVTQMGQEVILRCVPISNHLYFYWYRQILGQKVEFLVSFYNNEISEKSEIFDDQFSVERPDGSNFTLKIRSTKLEDSAMYFCASTVDRGPDTQYFGPGTRLTVL.

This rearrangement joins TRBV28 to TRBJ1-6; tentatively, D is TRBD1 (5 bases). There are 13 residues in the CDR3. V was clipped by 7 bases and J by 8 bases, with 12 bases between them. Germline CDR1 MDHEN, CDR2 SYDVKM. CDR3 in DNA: TGTGCCAGCATTGGGGGGGGAGATTCACCCCTCCACTTT. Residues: CASIGGGDSPLHF.

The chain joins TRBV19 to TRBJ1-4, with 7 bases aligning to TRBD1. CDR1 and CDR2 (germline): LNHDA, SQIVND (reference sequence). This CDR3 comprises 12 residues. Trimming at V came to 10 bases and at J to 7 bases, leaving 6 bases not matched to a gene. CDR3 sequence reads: CATNRGGEKLFF. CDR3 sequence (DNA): TGTGCCACAAACAGGGGCGGTGAAAAACTGTTTTTT.

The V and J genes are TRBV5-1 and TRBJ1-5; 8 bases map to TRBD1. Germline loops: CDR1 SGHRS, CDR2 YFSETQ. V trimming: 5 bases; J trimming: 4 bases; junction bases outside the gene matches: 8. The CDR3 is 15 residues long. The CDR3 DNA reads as TGCGCCAGCAGTTGGACAGGGCTCCGAAATCAGCCCCAGCATTTT. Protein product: CASSWTGLRNQPQHF.

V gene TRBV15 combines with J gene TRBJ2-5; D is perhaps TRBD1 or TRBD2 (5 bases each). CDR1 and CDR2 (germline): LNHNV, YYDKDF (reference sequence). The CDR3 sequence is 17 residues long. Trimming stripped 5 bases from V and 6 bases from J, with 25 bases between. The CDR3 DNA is TGTGCCACCAGCTCGAGCGGCCTGGGACCGGAGAAGAAGACCCAGTACTTC. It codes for CATSSSGLGPEKKTQYF.